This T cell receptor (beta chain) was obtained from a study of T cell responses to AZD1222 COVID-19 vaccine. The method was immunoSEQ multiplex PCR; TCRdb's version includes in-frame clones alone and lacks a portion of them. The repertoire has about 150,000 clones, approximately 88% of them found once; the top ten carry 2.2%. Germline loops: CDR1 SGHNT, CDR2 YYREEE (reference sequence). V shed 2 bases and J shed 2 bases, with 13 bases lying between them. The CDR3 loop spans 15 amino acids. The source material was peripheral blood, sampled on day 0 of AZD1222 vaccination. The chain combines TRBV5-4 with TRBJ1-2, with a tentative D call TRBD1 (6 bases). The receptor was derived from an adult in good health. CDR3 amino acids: CASSLGGRVNYGYTF. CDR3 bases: TGTGCCAGCAGCTTAGGGGGTAGAGTAAACTATGGCTACACCTTC.